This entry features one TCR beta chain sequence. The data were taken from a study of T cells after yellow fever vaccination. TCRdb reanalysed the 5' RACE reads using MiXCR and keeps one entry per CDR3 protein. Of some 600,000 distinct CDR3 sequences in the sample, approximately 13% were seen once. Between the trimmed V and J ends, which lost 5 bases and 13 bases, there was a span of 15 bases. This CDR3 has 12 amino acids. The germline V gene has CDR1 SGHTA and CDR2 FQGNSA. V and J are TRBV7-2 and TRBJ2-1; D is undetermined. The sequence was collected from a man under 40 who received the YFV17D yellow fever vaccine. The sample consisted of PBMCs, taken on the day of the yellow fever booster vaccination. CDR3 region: CASSPVGRFQFF. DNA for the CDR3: TGTGCCAGCAGCCCCGTAGGTCGGTTCCAGTTCTTC.